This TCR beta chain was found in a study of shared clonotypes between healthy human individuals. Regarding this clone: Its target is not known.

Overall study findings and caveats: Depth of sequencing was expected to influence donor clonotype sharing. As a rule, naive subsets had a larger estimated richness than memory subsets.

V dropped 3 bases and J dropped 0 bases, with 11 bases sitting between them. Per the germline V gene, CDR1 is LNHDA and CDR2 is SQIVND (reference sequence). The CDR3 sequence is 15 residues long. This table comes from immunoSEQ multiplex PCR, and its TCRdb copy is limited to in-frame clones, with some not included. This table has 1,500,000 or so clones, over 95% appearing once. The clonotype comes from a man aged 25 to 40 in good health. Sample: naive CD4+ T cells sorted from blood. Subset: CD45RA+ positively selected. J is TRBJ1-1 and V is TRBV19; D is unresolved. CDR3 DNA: TGTGCCAGTAGTATCACCGGCGGACTGAACACTGAAGCTTTCTTT. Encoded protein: CASSITGGLNTEAFF. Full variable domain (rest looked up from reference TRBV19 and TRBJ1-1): DGGITQSPKYLFRKEGQNVTLSCEQNLNHDAMYWYRQDPGQGLRLIYYSQIVNDFQKGDIAEGYSVSREKKESFPLTVTSAQKNPTAFYLCASSITGGLNTEAFFGQGTRLTVV.